One sample yielded the 5 T cell receptor beta chains listed below, sequenced in a study of T cell responses to AZD1222 COVID-19 vaccine. The table came from immunoSEQ multiplex PCR; TCRdb's copy has only in-frame clones and leaves some out. Of 200,000 or so clones in the sample, 94% are singletons; the top ten hold 9.2%. The sequenced sample was peripheral blood, obtained on day 0 of AZD1222 vaccination. These TCRs come from an adult in good health.

The J gene is TRBJ2-5, the V gene TRBV29-1; 11 bases fit TRBD2. The CDR3 runs to 17 residues. Looked up from germline, CDR1 is SQVTM and CDR2 is ANQGSEA. After removal of 3 bases from V and 0 bases from J, the junction contained 9 bases not matched to a gene. The CDR3 region has the DNA TGCAGCGTTGACGGAACTAGCGGGAGTGTATACCAAGAGACCCAGTACTTC. Residues: CSVDGTSGSVYQETQYF.

V gene TRBV7-9 combines with J gene TRBJ2-1; D is uncertain. The ends were cut back, 5 bases at V and 7 bases at J, with 15 bases in the middle. The CDR3 is 14 amino acids. Germline V lookup: CDR1 SEHNR, CDR2 FQNEAQ (reference sequence). The CDR3 DNA reads TGTGCCAGCAGCGACTTGAAGCCTTGGAATGAGCAGTTCTTC. This encodes CASSDLKPWNEQFF.

The V and J genes are TRBV9 and TRBJ2-1, with 10 bases matching TRBD2. CDR1 and CDR2 (germline): SGDLS, YYNGEE. CDR3 length: 16 residues. V shed 0 bases and J 5 bases; nucleotides not matched to a gene: 5. This CDR3 is CASSVGGSGGDNEQFF. CDR3 in DNA: TGTGCCAGCAGCGTAGGAGGGAGCGGGGGGGACAATGAGCAGTTCTTC.

The rearrangement joins TRBV7-3 to TRBJ2-7; 10 positions match TRBD2. The germline V gene has CDR1 SGHTA and CDR2 FQGTGA. V was clipped by 5 bases and J by 0 bases; unmatched bases: 4. This CDR3 spans 15 amino acids. CDR3 protein: CASSELAGSSYEQYF. For the CDR3, the DNA is TGTGCCAGCAGCGAACTAGCGGGAAGCTCCTACGAGCAGTACTTC.

The chain has TRBV18 and TRBJ2-7; maybe TRBD2 (7 bases). CDR1 and CDR2 from the germline V gene are KGHSH and LQKENI. The CDR3 contains 16 residues. The germline V and J ends were trimmed by 4 bases and 2 bases, with 18 bases remaining between them. CDR3 bases: TGTGCCAGCTCACTTAACGGGGGGCAGGGGCCCTACGAGCAGTACTTC. This codes for CASSLNGGQGPYEQYF.